This TCR beta chain is from a study of identical twins. CDR3 length equals 15 residues. Germline V lookup: CDR1 SEHNR, CDR2 FQNEAQ (reference sequence). V was pared by 2 bases and J by 5 bases, with 15 bases between. Unique molecular identifiers were present on the cDNA, which also gained a universal primer site by template switching. TCRdb independently ran MiXCR on the 5' RACE reads; one entry per CDR3 protein. The data contain under 1 million distinct CDR3 sequences, over 9% of them singletons. Another study also made use of these data, one on yellow fever vaccine responses in identical twins.

Sequenced input: PBMCs. The rearrangement links TRBV7-9 to TRBJ1-2, with D possibly matching TRBD1 (5 bases). The source of this sequence is a woman aged 18-29 years in good health. The CDR3 DNA reads as TGTGCCAGCAGCTTATCTGGGACGAGGATGTATGGCTACACCTTC. Its protein product is CASSLSGTRMYGYTF.